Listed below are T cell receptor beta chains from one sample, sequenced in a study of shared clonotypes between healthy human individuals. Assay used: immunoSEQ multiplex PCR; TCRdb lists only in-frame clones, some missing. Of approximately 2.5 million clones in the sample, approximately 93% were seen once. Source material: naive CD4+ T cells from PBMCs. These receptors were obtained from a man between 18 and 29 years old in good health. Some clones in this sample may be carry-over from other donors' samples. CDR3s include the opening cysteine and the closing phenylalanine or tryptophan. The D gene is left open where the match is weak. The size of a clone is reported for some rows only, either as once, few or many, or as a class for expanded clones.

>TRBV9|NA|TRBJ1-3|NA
TGTGCCAGCAGCCCGCGGGTCGCTGGAAACACCATATATTTT
CASSPRVAGNTIYF
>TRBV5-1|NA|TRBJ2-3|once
TGCGCCAGCAGCTTGGTAAGCGGAGCTAGCACAGATACGCAGTATTTT
CASSLVSGASTDTQYF
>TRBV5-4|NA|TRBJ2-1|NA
TGTGCCAGCAGCTTGATAGGGTACAATGAGCAGTTCTTC
CASSLIGYNEQFF
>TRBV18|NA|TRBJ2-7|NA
TGTGCCAGCTCACCCTCCCACGGGGGCACCCCCTACGAGCAGTACTTC
CASSPSHGGTPYEQYF
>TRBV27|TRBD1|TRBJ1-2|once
TGTGCCAGCAGTTTTAGAGCCGGGACAGGGATCAATGGCTACACCTTC
CASSFRAGTGINGYTF
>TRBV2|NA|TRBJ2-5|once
TGTGCCAGTGGATATTATGGGGAGACCCAGTACTTC
CASGYYGETQYF
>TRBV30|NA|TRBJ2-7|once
TGTGCCTGGAGTACGGATCTTTACGAGCAGTACTTC
CAWSTDLYEQYF
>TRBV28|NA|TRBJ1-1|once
TGTGCCAGCAGTTTATTGTTGGCAGACGGGGACACTGAAGCTTTCTTT
CASSLLLADGDTEAFF
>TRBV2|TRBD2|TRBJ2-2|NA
TGTGCCAGCAGTGAGAGAGGGGAGGGAAAGCTGTTTTTT
CASSERGEGKLFF
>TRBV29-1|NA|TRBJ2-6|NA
TGCAGCGTTGAATCCACCGAGGGTTCCGGGGCCAACGTCCTGACTTTC
CSVESTEGSGANVLTF
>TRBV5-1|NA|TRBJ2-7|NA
TGCGCCAGCAGCTTGGCCCAGACCGACTACGAGCAGTACTTC
CASSLAQTDYEQYF
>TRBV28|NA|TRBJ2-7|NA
TGTGCCAGCAGTAGCCCCGGGGCCTCGTGGGCCTACGAGCAGTACTTC
CASSSPGASWAYEQYF